The rows below give T cell receptor beta chains drawn from one sample of a study of blood T cell repertoires in COVID-19. Using immunoSEQ multiplex PCR, the repertoire was profiled, and TCRdb retains in-frame clones only, with some absent. The sample holds approximately 120,000 clones, roughly 80% seen once. Source material: peripheral blood. The receptors stem from a woman aged 60-75 years with acute or convalescent COVID-19. The CDR3 runs from the conserved cysteine through the conserved F or W. A D gene is named only where the DNA matches it firmly. Expanded clones get a size class; other rows say once, few or many, or leave the size out.

d_gene: .; v_gene: TRBV9; j_gene: TRBJ2-7; abundance: .; CDR3nt: TGTGCCAGCAGCGTAGGTGTCGGGACATTGGTCTACGAGCAGTACTTC; CDR3aa: CASSVGVGTLVYEQYF
d_gene: TRBD1; v_gene: TRBV5-1; j_gene: TRBJ2-2; abundance: once; CDR3nt: TGCGCCAGCGTCCGGGACAGGGGAATCACCGGGGAGCTGTTTTTT; CDR3aa: CASVRDRGITGELFF
d_gene: .; v_gene: TRBV5-1; j_gene: TRBJ1-1; abundance: .; CDR3nt: TGCGCCAGCAGCTTAGCAATCCAGAACACTGAAGCTTTCTTT; CDR3aa: CASSLAIQNTEAFF
d_gene: .; v_gene: TRBV6-5; j_gene: TRBJ1-2; abundance: .; CDR3nt: TGTGCCAGCGGGTCGGCGGCGAGCACCTATGGCTACACCTTC; CDR3aa: CASGSAASTYGYTF
d_gene: TRBD1; v_gene: TRBV24-1; j_gene: TRBJ1-5; abundance: .; CDR3nt: TGTGCCACCAGTGATTCGGACAGGGGTACTAACCAGCCCCAGCATTTT; CDR3aa: CATSDSDRGTNQPQHF
d_gene: .; v_gene: TRBV2; j_gene: TRBJ1-2; abundance: .; CDR3nt: TGTGCCAGCACTGTCTCTATGGAGCGTGCTGGCTACACCTTC; CDR3aa: CASTVSMERAGYTF
d_gene: TRBD1; v_gene: TRBV19; j_gene: TRBJ1-5; abundance: .; CDR3nt: TGTGCCAGTGCCCCGGGACAGTTCACCATCCCGGGTAGCAATCAGCCCCAGCATTTT; CDR3aa: CASAPGQFTIPGSNQPQHF
d_gene: .; v_gene: TRBV5-4; j_gene: TRBJ2-3; abundance: .; CDR3nt: TGTGCCAGCAGCTTTGGGGGGGCGACAGATACGCAGTATTTT; CDR3aa: CASSFGGATDTQYF
d_gene: .; v_gene: TRBV3-1/TRBV3-2; j_gene: TRBJ1-3; abundance: .; CDR3nt: TGTGCCAGCAGCCAACCCACGAGGGGAAACACCATATATTTT; CDR3aa: CASSQPTRGNTIYF
d_gene: .; v_gene: TRBV4-1; j_gene: TRBJ2-3; abundance: .; CDR3nt: TGCGCCAGCAGCCCTCTCCGGGACACCACAGATACGCAGTATTTT; CDR3aa: CASSPLRDTTDTQYF
d_gene: .; v_gene: TRBV28; j_gene: TRBJ1-4; abundance: .; CDR3nt: TGTGCCACCACAGAAGCCGAAAAACTGTTTTTT; CDR3aa: CATTEAEKLFF
d_gene: .; v_gene: TRBV6-6; j_gene: TRBJ1-5; abundance: .; CDR3nt: TGTGCCAGCAGTTACTCGAGCGGACAGCCCGAATTT; CDR3aa: CASSYSSGQPEF
d_gene: .; v_gene: TRBV24-1; j_gene: TRBJ2-1; abundance: .; CDR3nt: TGTGCCACCAGTGATGGGGGGTACAATGAGCAGTTCTTC; CDR3aa: CATSDGGYNEQFF
d_gene: TRBD1; v_gene: TRBV2; j_gene: TRBJ1-5; abundance: .; CDR3nt: TGTGCCAGCAGCTCCCGGACAGGGGACAATCAGCCCCAGCATTTT; CDR3aa: CASSSRTGDNQPQHF
d_gene: .; v_gene: TRBV10-1; j_gene: TRBJ2-7; abundance: .; CDR3nt: TGCGCCAGCAGTGACGTCGGTCTAGGCGAGCAGTACTTC; CDR3aa: CASSDVGLGEQYF
d_gene: TRBD1; v_gene: TRBV28; j_gene: TRBJ2-3; abundance: .; CDR3nt: TGTGCCAGCAGTTTACCCAGACTGGGTAGGGGACAGGGCAAGACAGATACGCAGTATTTT; CDR3aa: CASSLPRLGRGQGKTDTQYF
d_gene: TRBD1; v_gene: TRBV19; j_gene: TRBJ2-1; abundance: .; CDR3nt: TGTGCCAGTAGTATGGCGACCCCGGGACAGGTAGCACCGAGCTCCTACAATGAGCAGTTCTTC; CDR3aa: CASSMATPGQVAPSSYNEQFF
d_gene: .; v_gene: TRBV19; j_gene: TRBJ2-4; abundance: .; CDR3nt: TGTGCCAGTAGTATGGGCGTGGGTGTAGAGGGCATTCAGTACTTC; CDR3aa: CASSMGVGVEGIQYF
d_gene: .; v_gene: TRBV19; j_gene: TRBJ1-4; abundance: .; CDR3nt: TGTGCCAGTAGTATTTTGGTTTCAGGGTTTGGTGAAAAACTGTTTTTT; CDR3aa: CASSILVSGFGEKLFF
d_gene: TRBD2; v_gene: TRBV18; j_gene: TRBJ2-1; abundance: .; CDR3nt: TGTGCCAGCTCCCCTATGAGCGGGGCCTACAATGAGCAGTTCTTC; CDR3aa: CASSPMSGAYNEQFF
d_gene: TRBD2; v_gene: TRBV7-2; j_gene: TRBJ2-3; abundance: .; CDR3nt: TGTGCCAGCAGCTTAGGCCCTTCAGGACTAGCGGTCGCATATACGCAGTATTTT; CDR3aa: CASSLGPSGLAVAYTQYF
d_gene: TRBD1; v_gene: TRBV24-1; j_gene: TRBJ2-3; abundance: .; CDR3nt: TGTGCCACCAGTGATAGGACAGGGTCCCCCACAGATACGCAGTATTTT; CDR3aa: CATSDRTGSPTDTQYF
d_gene: .; v_gene: TRBV18; j_gene: TRBJ1-2; abundance: .; CDR3nt: TGTGCCAGCTCGCGGCAGGGTAACTATGGCTACACCTTC; CDR3aa: CASSRQGNYGYTF
d_gene: .; v_gene: TRBV7-2; j_gene: TRBJ1-1; abundance: once; CDR3nt: TGTGCCAGCAGCCCAGCCCTCCCCGGGGGGCCCTACACTGAAGCTTTCTTT; CDR3aa: CASSPALPGGPYTEAFF
d_gene: .; v_gene: TRBV28; j_gene: TRBJ1-1; abundance: .; CDR3nt: TGTGCCAGCAGTTTTGGGCCCACGGGGGACACTGAAGCTTTCTTT; CDR3aa: CASSFGPTGDTEAFF
d_gene: .; v_gene: TRBV9; j_gene: TRBJ2-5; abundance: once; CDR3nt: TGTGCCAGCAGCCCACCCGGAGGCCGGGAGACCCAGTACTTC; CDR3aa: CASSPPGGRETQYF
d_gene: TRBD2; v_gene: TRBV14; j_gene: TRBJ2-3; abundance: .; CDR3nt: TGTGCCAGCAGCCAGACCCTACTAGCGGGATTAGATACGCAGTATTTT; CDR3aa: CASSQTLLAGLDTQYF
d_gene: .; v_gene: TRBV7-9; j_gene: TRBJ2-2; abundance: once; CDR3nt: TGTGCCAGCAGCTTGCAGCGGGCGAACACCGGGGAGCTGTTTTTT; CDR3aa: CASSLQRANTGELFF
d_gene: .; v_gene: TRBV12-3/TRBV12-4; j_gene: TRBJ2-7; abundance: once; CDR3nt: TGTGCCAGCAGTTTGGCGGGTTCCTACGAGCAGTACTTC; CDR3aa: CASSLAGSYEQYF
d_gene: .; v_gene: TRBV6-5; j_gene: TRBJ1-2; abundance: few; CDR3nt: TGTGCCAGCAACCAAAGGGGACATTATGGCTACACCTTC; CDR3aa: CASNQRGHYGYTF
d_gene: TRBD1; v_gene: TRBV20-1; j_gene: TRBJ2-7; abundance: once; CDR3nt: TGCAGTGCTAGTCTCCGGACAGGGGGTTGGGACGAGCAGTACTTC; CDR3aa: CSASLRTGGWDEQYF
d_gene: .; v_gene: TRBV28; j_gene: TRBJ1-1; abundance: .; CDR3nt: TGTGCCAGCGCCGGGGCGGCGGGGACTGAAGCTTTCTTT; CDR3aa: CASAGAAGTEAFF
d_gene: TRBD1; v_gene: TRBV24-1; j_gene: TRBJ2-5; abundance: .; CDR3nt: TGTGCCACCAGTGACCTAAAACAGGGGGAGGAGACCCAGTACTTC; CDR3aa: CATSDLKQGEETQYF
d_gene: TRBD1; v_gene: TRBV6-1; j_gene: TRBJ1-6; abundance: .; CDR3nt: TGTGCCAGCAGTGAGAGGGCGGGACAGCCAGCCTCACCCCTCCACTTT; CDR3aa: CASSERAGQPASPLHF
d_gene: TRBD1; v_gene: TRBV28; j_gene: TRBJ1-5; abundance: .; CDR3nt: TGTGCCAGCAGCAGAACCGGGACAGGGGGCTTTACCAATCAGCCCCAGCATTTT; CDR3aa: CASSRTGTGGFTNQPQHF
d_gene: .; v_gene: TRBV3-1/TRBV3-2; j_gene: TRBJ1-5; abundance: .; CDR3nt: TGTGCCAGCAGCCTAGCTGGGTCCGACTGGCAGCCCCAGCATTTT; CDR3aa: CASSLAGSDWQPQHF
d_gene: TRBD2; v_gene: TRBV7-3; j_gene: TRBJ2-1; abundance: .; CDR3nt: TGTGCCAGCAGCCGACCGCGGGGGAATAGCGGGAGTTCCTACAATGAGCAGTTCTTC; CDR3aa: CASSRPRGNSGSSYNEQFF
d_gene: .; v_gene: TRBV11-2; j_gene: TRBJ2-3; abundance: .; CDR3nt: TGTGCCAGCAGCTTAGGATTAGCACGGGCAGATACGCAGTATTTT; CDR3aa: CASSLGLARADTQYF
d_gene: .; v_gene: TRBV19; j_gene: TRBJ1-3; abundance: .; CDR3nt: TGTGCCAGTACCACTGACAGATCCCGAAACACCATATATTTT; CDR3aa: CASTTDRSRNTIYF
d_gene: .; v_gene: TRBV9; j_gene: TRBJ1-3; abundance: .; CDR3nt: TGTGCCAGCAGCACCACCGGGGGTGGCTCTGGAAACACCATATATTTT; CDR3aa: CASSTTGGGSGNTIYF
d_gene: .; v_gene: TRBV4-1; j_gene: TRBJ2-3; abundance: .; CDR3nt: TGCGCCAGCAGCCTCGGCGGGATAAGTTTTGCGCAGTATTTT; CDR3aa: CASSLGGISFAQYF
d_gene: .; v_gene: TRBV28; j_gene: TRBJ2-6; abundance: .; CDR3nt: TGTGCCAGCAACAGGGACCGCTCTGGGGCCAACGTCCTGACTTTC; CDR3aa: CASNRDRSGANVLTF
d_gene: .; v_gene: TRBV7-3; j_gene: TRBJ1-1; abundance: .; CDR3nt: TGTGCCAGCAGCTTAATAAGGGGGACTGAAGCTTTCTTT; CDR3aa: CASSLIRGTEAFF
d_gene: .; v_gene: TRBV27; j_gene: TRBJ2-6; abundance: .; CDR3nt: TGTGCCAGCAGTTCGGCGGGGGCGGGGGGGGCCAACGTCCTGACTTTC; CDR3aa: CASSSAGAGGANVLTF
d_gene: .; v_gene: TRBV7-9; j_gene: TRBJ1-5; abundance: .; CDR3nt: TGTGCCAGCAGCTTAATGACAGTTAATCAGCCCCAGCATTTT; CDR3aa: CASSLMTVNQPQHF
d_gene: TRBD2; v_gene: TRBV23-1; j_gene: TRBJ2-7; abundance: .; CDR3nt: TGCGCCAGCATTACGAGGTTGGCGGGAGGACCCCGGGGACGTGCGCTATCATACGAGCAGTACTTC; CDR3aa: CASITRLAGGPRGRALSYEQYF
d_gene: .; v_gene: TRBV20-1; j_gene: TRBJ1-5; abundance: .; CDR3nt: TGCAGTGCTAGTTATAACCAGAACAATCAGCCCCAGCATTTT; CDR3aa: CSASYNQNNQPQHF
d_gene: TRBD1; v_gene: TRBV19; j_gene: TRBJ1-4; abundance: few; CDR3nt: TGTGCCAGTAGACAGGGGGCAGGAGAAAAACTGTTTTTT; CDR3aa: CASRQGAGEKLFF
d_gene: TRBD2; v_gene: TRBV30; j_gene: TRBJ2-1; abundance: .; CDR3nt: TGTGCCTGGAGTGTACATCTGCGGGAGGCTGAGCAGTTCTTC; CDR3aa: CAWSVHLREAEQFF
d_gene: .; v_gene: TRBV19; j_gene: TRBJ1-1; abundance: few; CDR3nt: TGTGCCAGTAAAAACAGGGACGGCACTGAAGCTTTCTTT; CDR3aa: CASKNRDGTEAFF
d_gene: .; v_gene: TRBV9; j_gene: TRBJ2-6; abundance: .; CDR3nt: TGTGCCAGCAGCTACCCCAGGGGCGGCTCTGGGGCCAACGTCCTGACTTTC; CDR3aa: CASSYPRGGSGANVLTF
d_gene: TRBD1; v_gene: TRBV18; j_gene: TRBJ1-5; abundance: .; CDR3nt: TGTGCCAGCTCATTATATTTTCCCGGACAGGGAAGCAATCAGCCCCAGCATTTT; CDR3aa: CASSLYFPGQGSNQPQHF